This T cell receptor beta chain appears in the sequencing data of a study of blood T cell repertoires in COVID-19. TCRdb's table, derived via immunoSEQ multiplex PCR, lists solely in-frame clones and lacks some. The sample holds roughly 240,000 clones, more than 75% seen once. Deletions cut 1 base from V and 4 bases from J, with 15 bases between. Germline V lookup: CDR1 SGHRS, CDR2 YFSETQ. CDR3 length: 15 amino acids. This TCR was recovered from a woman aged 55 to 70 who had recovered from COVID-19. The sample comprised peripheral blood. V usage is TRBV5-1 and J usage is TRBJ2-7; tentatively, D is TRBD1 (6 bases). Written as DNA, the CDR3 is TGCGCCAGCAGCTTGAGGGACAAAGAAAGATACGAGCAGTACTTC. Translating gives CASSLRDKERYEQYF.